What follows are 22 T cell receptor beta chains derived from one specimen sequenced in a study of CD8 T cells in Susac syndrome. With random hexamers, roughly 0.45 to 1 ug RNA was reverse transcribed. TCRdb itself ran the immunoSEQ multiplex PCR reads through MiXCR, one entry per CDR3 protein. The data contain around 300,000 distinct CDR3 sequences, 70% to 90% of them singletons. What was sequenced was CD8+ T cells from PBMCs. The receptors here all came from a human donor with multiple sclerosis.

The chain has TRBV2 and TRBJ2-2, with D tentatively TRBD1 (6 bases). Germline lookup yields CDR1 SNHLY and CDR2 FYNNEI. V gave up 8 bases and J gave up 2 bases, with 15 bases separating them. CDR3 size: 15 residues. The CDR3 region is CASDWDTQNTGELFF. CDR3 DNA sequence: TGTGCCAGCGACTGGGACACTCAAAACACCGGGGAGCTGTTTTTT.

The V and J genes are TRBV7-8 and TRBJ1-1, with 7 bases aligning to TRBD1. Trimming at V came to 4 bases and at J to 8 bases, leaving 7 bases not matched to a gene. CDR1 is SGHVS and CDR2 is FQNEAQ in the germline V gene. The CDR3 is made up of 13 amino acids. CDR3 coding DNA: TGTGCCAGCAGCTGGGCGGGGACAGAGGAAGCTTTCTTT. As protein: CASSWAGTEEAFF.

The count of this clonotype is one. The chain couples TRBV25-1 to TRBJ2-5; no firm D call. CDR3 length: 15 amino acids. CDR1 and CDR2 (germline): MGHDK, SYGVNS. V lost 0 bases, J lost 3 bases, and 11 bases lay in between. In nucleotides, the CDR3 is TGTGCCAGCAGTGAATATGAGGCTACCAAAGAGACCCAGTACTTC. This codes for CASSEYEATKETQYF.

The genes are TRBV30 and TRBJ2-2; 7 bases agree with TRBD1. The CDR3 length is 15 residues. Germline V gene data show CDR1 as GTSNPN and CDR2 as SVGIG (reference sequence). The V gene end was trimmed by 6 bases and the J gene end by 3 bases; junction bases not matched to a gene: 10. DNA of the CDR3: TGTGCCTGCACCGGACAGGACTCTTACACCGGGGAGCTGTTTTTT. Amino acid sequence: CACTGQDSYTGELFF.

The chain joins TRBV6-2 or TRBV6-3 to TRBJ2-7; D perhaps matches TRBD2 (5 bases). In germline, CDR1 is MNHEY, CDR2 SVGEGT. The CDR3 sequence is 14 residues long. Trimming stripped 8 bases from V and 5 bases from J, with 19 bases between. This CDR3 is CASGQGGSLDEQYF. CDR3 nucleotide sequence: TGTGCCAGCGGGCAAGGAGGCTCCCTGGACGAGCAGTACTTC.

CDR3 in amino acids: CASSFLRLLTDTQYF. In nucleotides, the CDR3 is TGTGCCAGCAGCTTCCTCCGACTCTTAACAGATACGCAGTATTTT. This rearrangement joins TRBV13 to TRBJ2-3; D is ambiguous. V was clipped by 3 bases and J by 3 bases, with 13 bases between them. This CDR3 region has 15 residues. Germline V gene data show CDR1 as PRHDT and CDR2 as FYEKMQ (reference sequence). Combining the CDR3 with reference TRBV13 and TRBJ2-3 gives the whole variable domain AAGVIQSPRHLIKEKRETATLKCYPIPRHDTVYWYQQGPGQDPQFLISFYEKMQSDKGSIPDRFSAQQFSDYHSELNMSSLELGDSALYFCASSFLRLLTDTQYFGPGTRLTVL.

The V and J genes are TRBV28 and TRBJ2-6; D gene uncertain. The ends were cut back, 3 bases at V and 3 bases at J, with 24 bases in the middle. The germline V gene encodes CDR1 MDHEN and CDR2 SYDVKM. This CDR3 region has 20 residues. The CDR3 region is CASSLGAGGWVAGGANVLTF. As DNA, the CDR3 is TGTGCCAGCAGTTTGGGTGCAGGCGGATGGGTCGCTGGTGGGGCCAACGTCCTGACTTTC.

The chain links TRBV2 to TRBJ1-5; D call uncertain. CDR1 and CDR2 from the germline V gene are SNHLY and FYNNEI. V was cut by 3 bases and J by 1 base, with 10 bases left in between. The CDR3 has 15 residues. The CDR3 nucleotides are TGTGCCAGCAGTGATCAGGCATCCAGCAATCAGCCCCAGCATTTT. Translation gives CASSDQASSNQPQHF.

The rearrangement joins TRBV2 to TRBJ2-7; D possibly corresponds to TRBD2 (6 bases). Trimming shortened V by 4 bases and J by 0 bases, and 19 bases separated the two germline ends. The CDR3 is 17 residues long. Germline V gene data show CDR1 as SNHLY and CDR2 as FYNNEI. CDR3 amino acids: CASSGGPPGGSSYEQYF. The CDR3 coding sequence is TGTGCCAGCAGTGGAGGCCCCCCCGGGGGTAGCTCCTACGAGCAGTACTTC.

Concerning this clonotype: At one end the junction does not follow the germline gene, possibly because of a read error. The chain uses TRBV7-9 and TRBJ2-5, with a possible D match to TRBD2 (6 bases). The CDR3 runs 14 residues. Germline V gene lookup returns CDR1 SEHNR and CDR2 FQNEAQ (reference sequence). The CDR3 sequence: CAGSLLGLAGTQYF. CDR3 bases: TGTGCCGGCAGCTTACTGGGACTTGCTGGGACCCAGTACTTC. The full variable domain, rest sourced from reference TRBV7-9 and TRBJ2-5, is DTGVSQNPRHKITKRGQNVTFRCDPISEHNRLYWYRQTLGQGPEFLTYFQNEAQLEKSRLLSDRFSAERPKGSFSTLEIQRTEQGDSAMYLCAGSLLGLAGTQYFGPGTRLLVL.

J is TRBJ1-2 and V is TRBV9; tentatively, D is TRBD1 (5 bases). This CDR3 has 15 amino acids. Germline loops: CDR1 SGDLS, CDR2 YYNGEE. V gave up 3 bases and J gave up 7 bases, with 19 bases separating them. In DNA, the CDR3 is TGTGCCAGCAGCGGCGACCGGGGCCCGAGGGGTGGCTACACCTTC. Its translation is CASSGDRGPRGGYTF.

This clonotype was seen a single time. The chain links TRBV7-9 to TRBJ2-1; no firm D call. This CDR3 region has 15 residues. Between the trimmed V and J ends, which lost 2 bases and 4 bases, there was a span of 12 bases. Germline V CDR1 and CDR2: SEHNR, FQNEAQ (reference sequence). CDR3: CASSLSSPLYNEQFF. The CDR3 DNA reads TGTGCCAGCAGCTTATCCTCCCCTCTTTACAATGAGCAGTTCTTC.

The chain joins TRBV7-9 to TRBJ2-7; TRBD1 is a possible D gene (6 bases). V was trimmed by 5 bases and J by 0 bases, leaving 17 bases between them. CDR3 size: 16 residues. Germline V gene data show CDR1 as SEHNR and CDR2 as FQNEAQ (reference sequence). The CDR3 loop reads CASSPWDNENSYEQYF. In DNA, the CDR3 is TGTGCCAGCAGCCCGTGGGACAACGAAAACTCCTACGAGCAGTACTTC.

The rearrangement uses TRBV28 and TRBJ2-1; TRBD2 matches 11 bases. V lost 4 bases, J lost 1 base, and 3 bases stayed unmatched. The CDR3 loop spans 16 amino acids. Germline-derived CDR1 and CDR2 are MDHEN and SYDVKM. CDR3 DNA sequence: TGTGCCAGCAGTTCTAGCGGGAGGCCGTCCTACAATGAGCAGTTCTTC. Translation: CASSSSGRPSYNEQFF. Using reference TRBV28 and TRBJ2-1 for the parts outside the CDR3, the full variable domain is DVKVTQSSRYLVKRTGEKVFLECVQDMDHENMFWYRQDPGLGLRLIYFSYDVKMKEKGDIPEGYSVSREKKERFSLILESASTNQTSMYLCASSSSGRPSYNEQFFGPGTRLTVL.

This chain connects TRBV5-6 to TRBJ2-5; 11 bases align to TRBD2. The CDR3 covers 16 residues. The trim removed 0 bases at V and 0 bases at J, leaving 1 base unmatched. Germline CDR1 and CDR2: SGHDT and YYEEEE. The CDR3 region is CASSLASGGYQETQYF. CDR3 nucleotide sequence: TGTGCCAGCAGCTTGGCTAGCGGGGGGTACCAAGAGACCCAGTACTTC.

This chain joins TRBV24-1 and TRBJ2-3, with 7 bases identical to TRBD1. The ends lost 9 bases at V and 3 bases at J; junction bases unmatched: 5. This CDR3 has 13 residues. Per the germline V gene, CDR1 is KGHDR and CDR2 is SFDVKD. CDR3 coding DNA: TGTGCCACCGACAGGGACGGGACAGATACGCAGTATTTT. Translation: CATDRDGTDTQYF.

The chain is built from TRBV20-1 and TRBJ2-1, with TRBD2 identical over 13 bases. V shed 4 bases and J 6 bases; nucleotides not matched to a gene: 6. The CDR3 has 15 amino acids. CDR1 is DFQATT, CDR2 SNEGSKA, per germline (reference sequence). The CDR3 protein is CSAMAGLAGSNEQFF. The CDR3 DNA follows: TGCAGTGCTATGGCGGGACTAGCGGGAAGCAATGAGCAGTTCTTC.

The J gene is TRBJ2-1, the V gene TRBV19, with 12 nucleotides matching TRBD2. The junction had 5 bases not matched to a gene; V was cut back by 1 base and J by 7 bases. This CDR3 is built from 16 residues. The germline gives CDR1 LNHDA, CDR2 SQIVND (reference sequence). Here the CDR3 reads CASSIAPSGGANEQFF. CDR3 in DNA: TGTGCCAGTAGTATAGCGCCTAGCGGGGGGGCGAATGAGCAGTTCTTC. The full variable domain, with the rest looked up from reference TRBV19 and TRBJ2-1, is DGGITQSPKYLFRKEGQNVTLSCEQNLNHDAMYWYRQDPGQGLRLIYYSQIVNDFQKGDIAEGYSVSREKKESFPLTVTSAQKNPTAFYLCASSIAPSGGANEQFFGPGTRLTVL.

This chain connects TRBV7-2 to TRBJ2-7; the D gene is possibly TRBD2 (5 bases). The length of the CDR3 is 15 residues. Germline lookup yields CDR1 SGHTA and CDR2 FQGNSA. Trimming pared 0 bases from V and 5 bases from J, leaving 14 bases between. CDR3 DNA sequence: TGTGCCAGCAGCTTAGCCGCCCTAGCTGCCAACGAGCAGTACTTC. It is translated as CASSLAALAANEQYF. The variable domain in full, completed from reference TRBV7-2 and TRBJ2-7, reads GAGVSQSPSNKVTEKGKDVELRCDPISGHTALYWYRQSLGQGLEFLIYFQGNSAPDKSGLPSDRFSAERTGGSVSTLTIQRTQQEDSAVYLCASSLAALAANEQYFGPGTRLTVT.

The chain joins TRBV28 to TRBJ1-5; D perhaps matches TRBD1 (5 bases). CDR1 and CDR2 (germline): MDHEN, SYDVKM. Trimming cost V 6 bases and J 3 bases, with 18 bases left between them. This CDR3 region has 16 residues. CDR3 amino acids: CASSSNGGFSNQPQHF. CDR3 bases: TGTGCCAGCAGCTCTAATGGGGGATTTTCCAATCAGCCCCAGCATTTT.

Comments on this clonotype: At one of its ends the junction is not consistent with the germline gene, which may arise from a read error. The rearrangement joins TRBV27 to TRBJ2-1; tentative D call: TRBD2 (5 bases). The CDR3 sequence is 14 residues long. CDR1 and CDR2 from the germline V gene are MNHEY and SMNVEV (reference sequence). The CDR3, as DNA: TGTGCCAGCCATAGCGCCCCACCATACAATGAGCAGTCCTTC. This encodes CASHSAPPYNEQSF.

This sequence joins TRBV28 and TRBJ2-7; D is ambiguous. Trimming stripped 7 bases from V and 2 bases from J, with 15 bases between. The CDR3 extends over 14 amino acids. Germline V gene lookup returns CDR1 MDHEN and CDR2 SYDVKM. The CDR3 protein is CASTPLPAAYEQYF. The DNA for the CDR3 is TGTGCCAGCACCCCACTCCCTGCCGCCTACGAGCAGTACTTC. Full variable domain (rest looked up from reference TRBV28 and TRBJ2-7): DVKVTQSSRYLVKRTGEKVFLECVQDMDHENMFWYRQDPGLGLRLIYFSYDVKMKEKGDIPEGYSVSREKKERFSLILESASTNQTSMYLCASTPLPAAYEQYFGPGTRLTVT.